A selection of T cell receptor beta chains follows, all from one sample in a study of cytomegalovirus exposure and HLA in healthy donors. Data came from immunoSEQ multiplex PCR; TCRdb stores just in-frame clones and leaves some out. The repertoire holds 150,000 to 250,000 clones, with 82% as singletons. Sequencing was done on a sample of PBMCs. The receptor source for this set is a boy under 10 years old in good health and CMV-seronegative. The CDR3 runs from the conserved cysteine through the conserved F or W. The D gene is left open where the match is weak. Clone sizes are given selectively: once, few, many, or a class where the clone is expanded.

abundance: -
v_gene: TRBV15
d_gene: -
j_gene: TRBJ1-4
CDR3aa: CATSRDPTPFEKLFF
CDR3nt: TGTGCCACCAGCAGAGATCCGACACCATTTGAAAAACTGTTTTTT

abundance: -
v_gene: TRBV29-1
d_gene: -
j_gene: TRBJ1-1
CDR3aa: CSVVHLGPEAFF
CDR3nt: TGCAGCGTTGTCCATCTGGGGCCTGAAGCTTTCTTT

abundance: -
v_gene: TRBV7-2
d_gene: -
j_gene: TRBJ2-7
CDR3aa: CASSVTGGGYEQYF
CDR3nt: TGTGCCAGCAGCGTTACAGGGGGGGGCTACGAGCAGTACTTC

abundance: -
v_gene: TRBV7-5
d_gene: -
j_gene: TRBJ2-2
CDR3aa: CARRRTGDTGELFF
CDR3nt: TGTGCCAGAAGGAGGACAGGGGACACCGGGGAGCTGTTTTTT

abundance: -
v_gene: TRBV2
d_gene: -
j_gene: TRBJ2-3
CDR3aa: CASTSRTSTDTQYF
CDR3nt: TGTGCCAGCACTAGCAGAACTAGCACAGATACGCAGTATTTT

abundance: few
v_gene: TRBV6-1
d_gene: -
j_gene: TRBJ2-5
CDR3aa: CASSVGIRGETQYF
CDR3nt: TGTGCCAGCAGTGTCGGAATCCGGGGGGAGACCCAGTACTTC

abundance: once
v_gene: TRBV6-5
d_gene: -
j_gene: TRBJ1-2
CDR3aa: CASSYSMLQARGYTF
CDR3nt: TGTGCCAGCAGTTACTCGATGTTGCAGGCTCGTGGCTACACCTTC

abundance: -
v_gene: TRBV19
d_gene: TRBD2
j_gene: TRBJ2-3
CDR3aa: CASAGTSGGTSPDTQYF
CDR3nt: TGTGCCAGTGCCGGGACTAGCGGGGGGACAAGCCCAGATACGCAGTATTTT

abundance: -
v_gene: TRBV6-6
d_gene: TRBD1
j_gene: TRBJ1-2
CDR3aa: CASSLPQGANNGYTF
CDR3nt: TGTGCCAGCAGTCTTCCACAGGGGGCGAATAACGGCTACACCTTC

abundance: -
v_gene: TRBV5-6
d_gene: -
j_gene: TRBJ2-6
CDR3aa: CASSRGSGANVLTF
CDR3nt: TGTGCCAGCAGCCGGGGGTCTGGGGCCAACGTCCTGACTTTC

abundance: -
v_gene: TRBV15
d_gene: -
j_gene: TRBJ2-5
CDR3aa: CATSRGWALQYF
CDR3nt: TGTGCCACCAGCAGAGGATGGGCGCTTCAGTACTTC

abundance: -
v_gene: TRBV11-2
d_gene: -
j_gene: TRBJ2-3
CDR3aa: CASSLGSEGSVYF
CDR3nt: TGTGCCAGCAGCTTAGGGTCTGAGGGTTCGGTGTATTTT

abundance: -
v_gene: TRBV7-2
d_gene: TRBD1
j_gene: TRBJ2-1
CDR3aa: CASSLRDRASNEQFF
CDR3nt: TGTGCCAGCAGCTTAAGGGACAGGGCGTCCAATGAGCAGTTCTTC